A selection of T cell receptor beta chains follows, all from one sample in a study of blood T cell repertoires in COVID-19. The protocol was immunoSEQ multiplex PCR, while the TCRdb copy is restricted to in-frame clones and leaves out a portion. The sample shows fewer than 250,000 clones, about 88% of them seen only once. Sequences were obtained from peripheral blood. The receptors derive from a man aged 35-49 years with acute or convalescent COVID-19. The CDR3 runs from the conserved cysteine through the conserved F or W. The order of the fields is J gene, V gene, D gene, CDR3 protein. The D gene is left open where the match is weak.

TRBJ2-6 TRBV19 TRBD1 CASSRDRGISGANVLTF
TRBJ1-1 TRBV3-1/TRBV3-2 - CASSQRTVNTEAFF
TRBJ1-3 TRBV6-6 TRBD1 CASSDRGRSGNTIYF
TRBJ2-3 TRBV9 - CASSVRPEGPGVDTQYF
TRBJ2-5 TRBV24-1 - CATSEQETQYF
TRBJ1-1 TRBV19 TRBD1 CASSRDRGVGTEAFF
TRBJ2-5 TRBV5-5 TRBD2 CASSLGLAGGQETQYF
TRBJ1-4 TRBV30 TRBD1 CACRDRRFATNEKLFF
TRBJ1-5 TRBV7-4 TRBD1 CASSLVGQIPSSDSNQPQHF
TRBJ2-7 TRBV4-3 - CASSQDWLAPEQYF
TRBJ2-7 TRBV29-1 - CSAEVRDSYEQYF
TRBJ2-3 TRBV7-2 - CASSSYTGSTDTQYF
TRBJ1-5 TRBV28 - CASSQQGIDQPQHF
TRBJ2-7 TRBV29-1 TRBD1 CSVVSSGTGASYEQYF
TRBJ2-5 TRBV25-1 - CASTRDSKETQYF
TRBJ2-7 TRBV6-5 - CASSYHTGFAVDEQYF
TRBJ1-2 TRBV16 - CASSQSGGGDYGYTF
TRBJ2-7 TRBV30 TRBD2 CALGLAGFSEQYF
TRBJ1-2 TRBV19 TRBD1 CASSITGQGGYGYTF
TRBJ1-2 TRBV5-1 - CASSYRQNYGYTF
TRBJ1-5 TRBV12-3/TRBV12-4 TRBD1 CASSTGDQPQHF
TRBJ1-6 TRBV6-6 - CASRAGGINNSPLHF
TRBJ1-5 TRBV6-5 - CASSFGTPDRNQPQHF
TRBJ2-1 TRBV21-1 - CASSLRGRGDNEQFF
TRBJ2-7 TRBV7-6 - CASSLEGRLGTVSGYEQYF
TRBJ2-1 TRBV14 - CASSSRTQQFF
TRBJ2-6 TRBV6-2/TRBV6-3 - CASSYFRLAGANVLTF
TRBJ1-2 TRBV5-6 - CASSLQGTLYGYTF
TRBJ1-1 TRBV15 - CATSRDLTNTEAFF
TRBJ1-5 TRBV6-5 - CASSPTAGANQPQHF
TRBJ2-7 TRBV27 TRBD2 CASSLLSGGLLYEQYF
TRBJ1-5 TRBV28 - CASRWRSTMSNQPQHF
TRBJ1-6 TRBV13 - CASSLLDRNSPLHF
TRBJ1-1 TRBV4-3 TRBD1 CASSRLGGGQGMNTEAFF
TRBJ1-2 TRBV3-1/TRBV3-2 TRBD1 CASSQELGQGGFNYGYTF
TRBJ2-7 TRBV30 - CAWSSGVYEQYF
TRBJ1-1 TRBV19 - CASRAGGTEAFF
TRBJ2-5 TRBV3-1/TRBV3-2 TRBD1 CASSQDSGTGGETQYF
TRBJ2-3 TRBV13 TRBD2 CASSVGTIQGDTQYF
TRBJ2-1 TRBV9 TRBD2 CASSPEGLAGVVNEQFF
TRBJ2-1 TRBV6-5 TRBD1 CASSYWDRGDSEQFF
TRBJ1-2 TRBV27 TRBD1 CASGRQGLNNYGYTF
TRBJ2-1 TRBV9 - CASSVVKGKNEQFF
TRBJ1-2 TRBV4-1 - CASSLPGGSKDGYTF
TRBJ2-7 TRBV27 - CASSLKRGEPYEQYF
TRBJ2-1 TRBV4-1 - CASSPADGAPNEQFF
TRBJ2-7 TRBV3-1/TRBV3-2 - CASSQGPSSSYEQYF
TRBJ1-4 TRBV6-1 - CASSTTTETNEKLFF
TRBJ1-1 TRBV6-2/TRBV6-3 TRBD1 CASSFLDRGDTEAFF
TRBJ1-5 TRBV10-3 - CAIGQPDSNQPQHF
TRBJ1-2 TRBV27 TRBD1 CASSLSDRAGYGYTF
TRBJ2-7 TRBV19 TRBD1 CASRRSRQGNYEQYF
TRBJ2-5 TRBV7-2 TRBD1 CASSPGTGISGETQYF
TRBJ1-2 TRBV2 TRBD1 CASSDLGTGGDGYTF
TRBJ2-7 TRBV4-2 TRBD1 CASSPLTGSSYEQYF
TRBJ2-1 TRBV18 TRBD2 CASSSSGGNEQFF
TRBJ2-7 TRBV5-4 TRBD1 CASSIRDSSYEQYF